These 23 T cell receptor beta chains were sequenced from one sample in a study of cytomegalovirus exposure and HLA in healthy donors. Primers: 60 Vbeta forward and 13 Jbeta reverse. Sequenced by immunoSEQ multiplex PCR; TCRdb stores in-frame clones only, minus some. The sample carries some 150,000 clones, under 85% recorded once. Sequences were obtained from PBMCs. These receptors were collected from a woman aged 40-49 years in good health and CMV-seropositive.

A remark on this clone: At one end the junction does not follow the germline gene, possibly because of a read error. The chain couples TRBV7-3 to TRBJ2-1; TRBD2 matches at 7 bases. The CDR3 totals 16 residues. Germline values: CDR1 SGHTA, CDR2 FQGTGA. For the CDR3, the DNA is TGTTCCAGCAGTAATCCGGGAGGCAGCTCCTACAATGAGCAGTTCTTC. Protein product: CSSSNPGGSSYNEQFF.

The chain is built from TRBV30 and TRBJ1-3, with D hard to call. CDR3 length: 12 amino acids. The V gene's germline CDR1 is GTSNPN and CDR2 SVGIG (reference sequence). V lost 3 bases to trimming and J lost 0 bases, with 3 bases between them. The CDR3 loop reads CAWRSSGNTIYF. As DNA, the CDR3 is TGTGCCTGGAGGAGCTCTGGAAACACCATATATTTT.

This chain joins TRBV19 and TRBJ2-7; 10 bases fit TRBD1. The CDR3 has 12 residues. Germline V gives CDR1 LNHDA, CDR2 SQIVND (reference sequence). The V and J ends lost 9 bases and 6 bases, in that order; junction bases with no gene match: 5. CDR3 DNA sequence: TGTGCCAGCGAGGGACAGGGGCGCGAGCAGTACTTC. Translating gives CASEGQGREQYF.

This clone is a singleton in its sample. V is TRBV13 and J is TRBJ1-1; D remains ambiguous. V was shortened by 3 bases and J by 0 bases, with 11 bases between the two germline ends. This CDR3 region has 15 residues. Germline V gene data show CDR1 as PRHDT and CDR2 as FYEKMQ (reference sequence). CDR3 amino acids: CASSFSETMNTEAFF. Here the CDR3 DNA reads TGTGCCAGCAGCTTTTCCGAAACAATGAACACTGAAGCTTTCTTT.

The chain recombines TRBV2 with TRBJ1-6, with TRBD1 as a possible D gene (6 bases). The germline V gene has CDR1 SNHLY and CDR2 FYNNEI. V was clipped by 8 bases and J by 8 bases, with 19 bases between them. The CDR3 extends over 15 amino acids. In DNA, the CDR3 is TGTGCCAGCGTAAGGGACGGCAGGGGTTATTCACCCCTCCACTTT. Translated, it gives CASVRDGRGYSPLHF.

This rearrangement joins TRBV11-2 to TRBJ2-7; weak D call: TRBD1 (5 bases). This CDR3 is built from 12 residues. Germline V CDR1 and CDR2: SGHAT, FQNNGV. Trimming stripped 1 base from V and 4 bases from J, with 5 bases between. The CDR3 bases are TGTGCCAGCAGCTTAGCAGGGTACGAGCAGTACTTC. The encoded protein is CASSLAGYEQYF.

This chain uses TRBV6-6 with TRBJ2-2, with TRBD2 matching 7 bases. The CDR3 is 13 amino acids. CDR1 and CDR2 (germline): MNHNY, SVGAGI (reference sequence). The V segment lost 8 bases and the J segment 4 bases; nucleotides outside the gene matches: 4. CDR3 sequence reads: CASGGVGTGELFF. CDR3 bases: TGTGCCAGCGGGGGGGTGGGCACCGGGGAGCTGTTTTTT.

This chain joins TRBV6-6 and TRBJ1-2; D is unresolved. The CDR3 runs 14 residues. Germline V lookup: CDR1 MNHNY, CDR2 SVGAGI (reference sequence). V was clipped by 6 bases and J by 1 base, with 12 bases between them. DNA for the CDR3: TGTGCCAGCAGCCCATACACCGTTAACTATGGCTACACCTTC. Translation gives CASSPYTVNYGYTF.

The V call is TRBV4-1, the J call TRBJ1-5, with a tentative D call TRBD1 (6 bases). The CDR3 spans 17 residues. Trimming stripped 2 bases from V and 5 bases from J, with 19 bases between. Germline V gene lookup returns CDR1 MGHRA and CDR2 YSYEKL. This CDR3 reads CASSQRQGLRRDQPQHF. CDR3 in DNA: TGCGCCAGCAGCCAAAGGCAGGGGCTAAGGCGAGATCAGCCCCAGCATTTT.

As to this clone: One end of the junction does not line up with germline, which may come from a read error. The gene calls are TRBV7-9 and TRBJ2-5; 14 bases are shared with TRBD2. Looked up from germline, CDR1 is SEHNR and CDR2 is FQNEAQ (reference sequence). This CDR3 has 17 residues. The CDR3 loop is CSSSRTSGGSVQETQYF. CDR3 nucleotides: TGTTCCAGCAGCCGGACTAGCGGGGGGTCTGTACAAGAGACCCAGTACTTC. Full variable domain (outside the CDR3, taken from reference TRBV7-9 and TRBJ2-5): DTGVSQNPRHKITKRGQNVTFRCDPISEHNRLYWYRQTLGQGPEFLTYFQNEAQLEKSRLLSDRFSAERPKGSFSTLEIQRTEQGDSAMYLCSSSRTSGGSVQETQYFGPGTRLLVL.

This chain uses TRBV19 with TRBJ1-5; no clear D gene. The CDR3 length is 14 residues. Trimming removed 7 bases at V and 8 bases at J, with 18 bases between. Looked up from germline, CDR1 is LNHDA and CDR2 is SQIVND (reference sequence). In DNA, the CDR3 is TGTGCCAGTATCGGCAGGTCGATGGGCGAGCCCCAGCATTTT. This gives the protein CASIGRSMGEPQHF.

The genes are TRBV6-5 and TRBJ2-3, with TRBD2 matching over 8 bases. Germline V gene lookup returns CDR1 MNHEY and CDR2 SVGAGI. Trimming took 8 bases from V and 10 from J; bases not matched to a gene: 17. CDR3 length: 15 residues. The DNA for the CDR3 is TGTGCCAGCCGACAGATCGGGGGGGCCAATCCGTCGCAGTATTTT. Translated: CASRQIGGANPSQYF.

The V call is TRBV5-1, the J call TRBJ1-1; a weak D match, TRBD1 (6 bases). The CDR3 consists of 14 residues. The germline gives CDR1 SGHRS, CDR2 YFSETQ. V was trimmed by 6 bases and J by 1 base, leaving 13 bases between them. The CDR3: CASTPSDRNTEAFF. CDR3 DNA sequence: TGCGCCAGCACCCCTTCGGACAGGAACACTGAAGCTTTCTTT.

DNA of the CDR3: TGTGCCAGCAGCCCCTTGACAGGGCTCCCCTACGAGCAGTACTTC. Translated, it gives CASSPLTGLPYEQYF. This chain connects TRBV7-6 to TRBJ2-7; the match to TRBD1 covers 7 bases. Trimming at V came to 5 bases and at J to 2 bases, leaving 9 bases not matched to a gene. Germline V gives CDR1 SGHVS, CDR2 FNYEAQ. This CDR3 is built from 15 residues.

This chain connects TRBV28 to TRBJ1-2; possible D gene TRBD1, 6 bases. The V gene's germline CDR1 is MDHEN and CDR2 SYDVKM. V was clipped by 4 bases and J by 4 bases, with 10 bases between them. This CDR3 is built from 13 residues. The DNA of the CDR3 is TGTGCCAGCAGTTCTGGACAGATCTATGGCTACACCTTC. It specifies CASSSGQIYGYTF.

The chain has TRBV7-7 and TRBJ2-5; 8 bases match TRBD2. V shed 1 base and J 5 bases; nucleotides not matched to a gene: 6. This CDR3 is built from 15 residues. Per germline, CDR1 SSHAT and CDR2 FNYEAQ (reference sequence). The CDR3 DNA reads TGTGCCAGCAGCTTAGACCGGGGGGGGTATGAGACCCAGTACTTC. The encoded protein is CASSLDRGGYETQYF.

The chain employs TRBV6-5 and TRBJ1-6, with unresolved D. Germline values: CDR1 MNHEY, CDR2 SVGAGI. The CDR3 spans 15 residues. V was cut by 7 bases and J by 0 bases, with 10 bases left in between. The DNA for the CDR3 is TGTGCCAGCACCCCCTCGCGCTCCTATAATTCACCCCTCCACTTT. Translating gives CASTPSRSYNSPLHF.

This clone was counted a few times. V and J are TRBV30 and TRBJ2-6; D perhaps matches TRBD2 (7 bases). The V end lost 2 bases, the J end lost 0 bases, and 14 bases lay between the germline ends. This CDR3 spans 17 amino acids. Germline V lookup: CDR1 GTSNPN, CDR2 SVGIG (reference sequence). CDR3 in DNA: TGTGCCTGGAGTAGGAGCGGGACAAACTCTGGGGCCAACGTCCTGACTTTC. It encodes CAWSRSGTNSGANVLTF.

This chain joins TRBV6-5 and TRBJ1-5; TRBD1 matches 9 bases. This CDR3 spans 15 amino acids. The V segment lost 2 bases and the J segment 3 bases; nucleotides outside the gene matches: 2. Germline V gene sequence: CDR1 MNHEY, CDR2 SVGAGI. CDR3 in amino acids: CASSYGTGFNQPQHF. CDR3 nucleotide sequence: TGTGCCAGCAGTTACGGGACAGGGTTCAATCAGCCCCAGCATTTT.

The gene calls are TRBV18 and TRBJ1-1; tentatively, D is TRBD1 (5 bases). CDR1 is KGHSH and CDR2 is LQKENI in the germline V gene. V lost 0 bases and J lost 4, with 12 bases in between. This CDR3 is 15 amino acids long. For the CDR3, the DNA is TGTGCCAGCTCACCACCCGGGACCGGGGGCACTGAAGCTTTCTTT. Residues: CASSPPGTGGTEAFF.

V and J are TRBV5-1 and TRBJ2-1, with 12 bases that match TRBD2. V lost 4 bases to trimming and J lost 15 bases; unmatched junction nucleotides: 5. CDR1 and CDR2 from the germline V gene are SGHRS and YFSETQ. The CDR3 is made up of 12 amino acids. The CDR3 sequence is CASSPTSGGSFF. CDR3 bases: TGCGCCAGCAGCCCGACTAGCGGGGGCTCGTTCTTC.

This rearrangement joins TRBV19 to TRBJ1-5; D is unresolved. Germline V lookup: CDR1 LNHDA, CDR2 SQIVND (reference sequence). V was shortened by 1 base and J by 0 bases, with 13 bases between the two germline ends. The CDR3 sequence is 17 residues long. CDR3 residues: CASSIGALRGSNQPQHF. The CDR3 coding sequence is TGTGCCAGTAGTATAGGGGCGTTGCGGGGTAGCAATCAGCCCCAGCATTTT.

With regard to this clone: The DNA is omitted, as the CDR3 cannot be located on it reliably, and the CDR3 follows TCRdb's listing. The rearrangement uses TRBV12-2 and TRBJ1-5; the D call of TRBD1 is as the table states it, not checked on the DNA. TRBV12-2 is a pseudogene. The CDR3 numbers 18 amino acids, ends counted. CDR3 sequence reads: CASRLYFGQGSGNQPQHF.